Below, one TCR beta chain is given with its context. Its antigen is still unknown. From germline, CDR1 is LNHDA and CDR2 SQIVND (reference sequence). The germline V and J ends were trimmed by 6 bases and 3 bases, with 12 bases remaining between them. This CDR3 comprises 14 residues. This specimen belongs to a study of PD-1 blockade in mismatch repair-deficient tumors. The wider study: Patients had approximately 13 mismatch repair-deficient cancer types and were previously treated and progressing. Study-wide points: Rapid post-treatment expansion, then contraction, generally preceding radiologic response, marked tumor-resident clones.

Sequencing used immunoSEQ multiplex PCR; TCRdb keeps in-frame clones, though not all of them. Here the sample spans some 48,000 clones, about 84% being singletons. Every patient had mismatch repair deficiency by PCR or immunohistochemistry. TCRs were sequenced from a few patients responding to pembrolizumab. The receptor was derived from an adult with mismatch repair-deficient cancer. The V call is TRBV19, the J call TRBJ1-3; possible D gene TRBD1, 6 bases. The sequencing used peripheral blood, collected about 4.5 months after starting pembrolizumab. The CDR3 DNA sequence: TGTGCCAGTAGAGCGGGGGCTGGTGGAAACACCATATATTTT. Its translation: CASRAGAGGNTIYF.